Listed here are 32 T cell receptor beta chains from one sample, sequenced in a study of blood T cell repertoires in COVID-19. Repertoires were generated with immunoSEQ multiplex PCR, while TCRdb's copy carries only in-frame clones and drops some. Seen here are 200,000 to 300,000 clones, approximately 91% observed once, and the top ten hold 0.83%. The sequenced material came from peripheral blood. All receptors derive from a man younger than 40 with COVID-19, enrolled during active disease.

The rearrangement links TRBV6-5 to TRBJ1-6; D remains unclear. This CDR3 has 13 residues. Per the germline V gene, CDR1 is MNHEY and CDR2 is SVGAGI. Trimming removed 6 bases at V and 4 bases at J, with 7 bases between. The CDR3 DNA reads TGTGCCAGCAGCCTCGAGTATAATTCACCCCTCCACTTT. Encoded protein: CASSLEYNSPLHF.

The CDR3, as DNA: TGCGCCAGCAGCAGGGGACTAGCGGACTACAATGAGCAGTTCTTC. Translating it yields CASSRGLADYNEQFF. The chain recombines TRBV5-1 with TRBJ2-1, with 11 bases aligning to TRBD2. Germline loops: CDR1 SGHRS, CDR2 YFSETQ. The CDR3 covers 15 residues. After removal of 4 bases from V and 3 bases from J, the junction contained 3 bases not matched to a gene. Looking up the rest from reference TRBV5-1 and TRBJ2-1 gives the full variable domain: KAGVTQTPRYLIKTRGQQVTLSCSPISGHRSVSWYQQTPGQGLQFLFEYFSETQRNKGNFPGRFSGRQFSNSRSEMNVSTLELGDSALYLCASSRGLADYNEQFFGPGTRLTVL.

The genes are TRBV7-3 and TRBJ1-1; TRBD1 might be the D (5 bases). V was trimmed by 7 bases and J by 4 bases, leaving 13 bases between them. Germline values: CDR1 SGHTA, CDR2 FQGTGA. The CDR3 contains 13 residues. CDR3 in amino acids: CASNQGVGTEAFF. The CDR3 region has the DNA TGTGCCAGCAACCAAGGGGTTGGCACTGAAGCTTTCTTT.

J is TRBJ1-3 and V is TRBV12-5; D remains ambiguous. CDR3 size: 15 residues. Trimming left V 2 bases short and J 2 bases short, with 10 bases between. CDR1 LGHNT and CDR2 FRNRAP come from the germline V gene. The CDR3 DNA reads TGTGCTAGTGGTTTGTTGGCGGGCCCTGGAAACACCATATATTTT. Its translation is CASGLLAGPGNTIYF.

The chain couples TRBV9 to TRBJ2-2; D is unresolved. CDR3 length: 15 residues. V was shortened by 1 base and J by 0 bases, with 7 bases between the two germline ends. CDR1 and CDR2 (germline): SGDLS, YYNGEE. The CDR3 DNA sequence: TGTGCCAGCAGCGTACGACTGACGAACACCGGGGAGCTGTTTTTT. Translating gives CASSVRLTNTGELFF.

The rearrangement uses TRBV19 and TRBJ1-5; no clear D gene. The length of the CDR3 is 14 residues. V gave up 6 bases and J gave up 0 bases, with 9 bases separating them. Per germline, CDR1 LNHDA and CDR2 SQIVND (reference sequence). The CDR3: CASSPTASNQPQHF. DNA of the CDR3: TGTGCCAGTAGCCCTACAGCTAGCAATCAGCCCCAGCATTTT.

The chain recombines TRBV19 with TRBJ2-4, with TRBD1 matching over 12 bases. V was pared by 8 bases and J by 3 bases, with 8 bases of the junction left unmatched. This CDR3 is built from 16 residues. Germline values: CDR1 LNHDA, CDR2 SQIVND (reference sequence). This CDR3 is CASGGTGGRSKNIQYF. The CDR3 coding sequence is TGTGCCAGTGGGGGGACAGGGGGCCGGAGCAAAAACATTCAGTACTTC. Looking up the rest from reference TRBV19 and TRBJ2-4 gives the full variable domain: DGGITQSPKYLFRKEGQNVTLSCEQNLNHDAMYWYRQDPGQGLRLIYYSQIVNDFQKGDIAEGYSVSREKKESFPLTVTSAQKNPTAFYLCASGGTGGRSKNIQYFGAGTRLSVL.

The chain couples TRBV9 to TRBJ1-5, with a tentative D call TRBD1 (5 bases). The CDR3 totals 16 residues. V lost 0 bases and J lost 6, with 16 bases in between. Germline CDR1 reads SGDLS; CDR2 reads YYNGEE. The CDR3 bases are TGTGCCAGCAGCGTAGATGATGGGGGGGGGACTCAGCCCCAGCATTTT. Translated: CASSVDDGGGTQPQHF.

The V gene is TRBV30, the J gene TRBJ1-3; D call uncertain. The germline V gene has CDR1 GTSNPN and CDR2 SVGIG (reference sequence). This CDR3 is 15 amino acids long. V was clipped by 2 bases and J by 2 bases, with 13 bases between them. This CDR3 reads CAWSHGGSAGNTIYF. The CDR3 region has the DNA TGTGCCTGGAGTCATGGAGGGTCAGCTGGAAACACCATATATTTT.

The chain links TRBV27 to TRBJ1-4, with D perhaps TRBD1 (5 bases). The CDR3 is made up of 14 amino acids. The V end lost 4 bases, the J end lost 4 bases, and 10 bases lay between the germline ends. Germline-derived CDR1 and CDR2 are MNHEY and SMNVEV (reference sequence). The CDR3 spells CASSSGRSNEKLFF. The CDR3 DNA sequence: TGTGCCAGCAGTTCAGGGAGGAGTAATGAAAAACTGTTTTTT.

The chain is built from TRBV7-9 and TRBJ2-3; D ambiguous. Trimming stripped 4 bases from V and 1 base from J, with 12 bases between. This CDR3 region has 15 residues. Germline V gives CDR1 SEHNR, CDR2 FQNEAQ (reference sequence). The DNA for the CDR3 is TGTGCCAGCAGCTCGGGTGTGTGGGGCACAGATACGCAGTATTTT. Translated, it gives CASSSGVWGTDTQYF.

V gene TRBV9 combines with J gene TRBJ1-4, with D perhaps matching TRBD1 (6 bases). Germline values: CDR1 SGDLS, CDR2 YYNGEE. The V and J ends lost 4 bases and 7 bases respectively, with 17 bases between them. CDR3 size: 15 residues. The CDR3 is CASSLHPTGGEKLFF. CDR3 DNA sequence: TGTGCCAGCAGCTTACACCCGACAGGAGGTGAAAAACTGTTTTTT.

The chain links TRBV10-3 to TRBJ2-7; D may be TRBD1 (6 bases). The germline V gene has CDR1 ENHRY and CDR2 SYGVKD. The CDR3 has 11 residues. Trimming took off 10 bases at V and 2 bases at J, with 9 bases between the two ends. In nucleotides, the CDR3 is TGTGCCACTTGGGACACCTACGAGCAGTACTTC. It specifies CATWDTYEQYF.

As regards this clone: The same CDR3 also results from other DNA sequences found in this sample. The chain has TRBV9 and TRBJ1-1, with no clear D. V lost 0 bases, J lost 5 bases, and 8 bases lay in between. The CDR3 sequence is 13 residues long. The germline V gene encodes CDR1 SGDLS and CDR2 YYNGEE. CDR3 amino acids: CASSVGGSTEAFF. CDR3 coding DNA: TGTGCCAGCAGCGTAGGAGGTAGTACTGAAGCTTTCTTT.

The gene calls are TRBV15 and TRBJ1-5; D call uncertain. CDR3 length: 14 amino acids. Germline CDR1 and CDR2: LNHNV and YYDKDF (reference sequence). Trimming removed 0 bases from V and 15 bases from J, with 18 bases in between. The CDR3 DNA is TGTGCCACCAGCAGAGATCGGGGTAGTGTTTCTTTGCATTTT. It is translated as CATSRDRGSVSLHF.

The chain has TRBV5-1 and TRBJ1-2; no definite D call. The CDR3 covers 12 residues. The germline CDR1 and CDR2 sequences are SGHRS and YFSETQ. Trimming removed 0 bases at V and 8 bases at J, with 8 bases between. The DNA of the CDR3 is TGCGCCAGCAGCTTGGACGGGGTCGGCTACACCTTC. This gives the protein CASSLDGVGYTF.

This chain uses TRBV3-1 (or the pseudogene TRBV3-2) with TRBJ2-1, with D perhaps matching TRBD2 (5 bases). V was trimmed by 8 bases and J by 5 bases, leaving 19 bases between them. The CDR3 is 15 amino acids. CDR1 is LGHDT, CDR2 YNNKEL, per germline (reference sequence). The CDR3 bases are TGTGCCAGCCGGCGCACGGGGTCCGTTCACAATGAGCAGTTCTTC. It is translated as CASRRTGSVHNEQFF.

The CDR3 reads CASRGGQLNTGELFF. CDR3 DNA sequence: TGTGCCAGCAGGGGGGGACAGCTAAACACCGGGGAGCTGTTTTTT. This chain connects TRBV6-5 to TRBJ2-2, with D perhaps TRBD1 (7 bases). Per the germline V gene, CDR1 is MNHEY and CDR2 is SVGAGI. V was cut by 6 bases and J by 2 bases, with 13 bases left in between. This CDR3 is 15 amino acids long.

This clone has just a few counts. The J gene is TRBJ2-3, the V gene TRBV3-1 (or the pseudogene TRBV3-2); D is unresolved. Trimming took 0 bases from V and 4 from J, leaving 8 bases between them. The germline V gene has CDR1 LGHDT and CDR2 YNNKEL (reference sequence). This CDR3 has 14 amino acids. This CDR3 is CASSQDSVADTQYF. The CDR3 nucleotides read TGTGCCAGCAGCCAAGATTCGGTGGCAGATACGCAGTATTTT.

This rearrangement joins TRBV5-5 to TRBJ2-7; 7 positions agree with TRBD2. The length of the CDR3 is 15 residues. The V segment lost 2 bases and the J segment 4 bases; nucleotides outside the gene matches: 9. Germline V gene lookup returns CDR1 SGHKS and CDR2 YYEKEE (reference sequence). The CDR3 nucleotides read TGTGCCAGCAGCTTCTACCCTAGCGGAGGATACGAGCAGTACTTC. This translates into CASSFYPSGGYEQYF.

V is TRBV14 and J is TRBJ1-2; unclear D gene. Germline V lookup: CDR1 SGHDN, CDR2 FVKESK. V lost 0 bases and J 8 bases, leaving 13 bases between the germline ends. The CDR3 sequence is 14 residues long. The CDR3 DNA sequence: TGTGCCAGCAGCCAAGACATACAGAGATTCGGCTACACCTTC. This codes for CASSQDIQRFGYTF.

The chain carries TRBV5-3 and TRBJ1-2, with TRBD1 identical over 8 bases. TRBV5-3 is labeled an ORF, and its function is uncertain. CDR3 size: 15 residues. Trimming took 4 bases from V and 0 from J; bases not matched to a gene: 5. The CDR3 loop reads CARSGGTGANYGYTF. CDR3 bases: TGTGCCAGAAGCGGAGGGACAGGAGCTAACTATGGCTACACCTTC.

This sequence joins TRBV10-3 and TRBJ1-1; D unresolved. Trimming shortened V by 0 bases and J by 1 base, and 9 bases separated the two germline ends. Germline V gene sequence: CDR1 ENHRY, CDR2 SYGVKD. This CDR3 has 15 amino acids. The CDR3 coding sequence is TGTGCCATCAGTGAGTCTGGCCGACAGAACACTGAAGCTTTCTTT. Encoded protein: CAISESGRQNTEAFF.

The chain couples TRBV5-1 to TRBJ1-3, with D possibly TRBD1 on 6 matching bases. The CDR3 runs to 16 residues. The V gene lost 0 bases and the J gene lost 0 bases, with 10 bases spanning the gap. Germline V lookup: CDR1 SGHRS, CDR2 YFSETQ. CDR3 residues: CASSLDGQISGNTIYF. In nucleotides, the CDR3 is TGCGCCAGCAGCTTGGATGGACAGATCTCTGGAAACACCATATATTTT.

CDR3 in amino acids: CASKQGGGGSTGELFF. The CDR3 bases are TGTGCCAGCAAACAAGGCGGAGGGGGCTCAACCGGGGAGCTGTTTTTT. The rearrangement links TRBV5-5 to TRBJ2-2; D might be TRBD1 (7 bases). The germline CDR1 and CDR2 sequences are SGHKS and YYEKEE (reference sequence). This CDR3 is 16 amino acids long. The germline V and J ends were trimmed by 6 bases and 5 bases, with 20 bases remaining between them.

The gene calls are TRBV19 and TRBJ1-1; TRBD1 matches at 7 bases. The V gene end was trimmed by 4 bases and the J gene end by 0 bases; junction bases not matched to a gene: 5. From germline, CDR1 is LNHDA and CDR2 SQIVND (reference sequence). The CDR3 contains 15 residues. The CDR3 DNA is TGTGCCAGTAGTACACAGGGGCGGATGAACACTGAAGCTTTCTTT. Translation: CASSTQGRMNTEAFF.

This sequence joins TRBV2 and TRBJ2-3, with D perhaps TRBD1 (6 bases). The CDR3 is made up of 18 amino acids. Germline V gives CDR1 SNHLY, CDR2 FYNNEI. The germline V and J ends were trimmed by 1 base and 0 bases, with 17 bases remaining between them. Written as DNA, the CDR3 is TGTGCCAGCAGTGAAGGGACAGCACTAATTCCTAGCACAGATACGCAGTATTTT. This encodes CASSEGTALIPSTDTQYF.

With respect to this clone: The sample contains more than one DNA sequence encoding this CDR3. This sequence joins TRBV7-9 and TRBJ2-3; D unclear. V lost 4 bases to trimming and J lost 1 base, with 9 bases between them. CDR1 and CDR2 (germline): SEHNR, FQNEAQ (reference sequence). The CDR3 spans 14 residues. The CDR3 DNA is TGTGCCAGCAGCTCCGGTGGAGGCACAGATACGCAGTATTTT. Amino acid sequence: CASSSGGGTDTQYF.

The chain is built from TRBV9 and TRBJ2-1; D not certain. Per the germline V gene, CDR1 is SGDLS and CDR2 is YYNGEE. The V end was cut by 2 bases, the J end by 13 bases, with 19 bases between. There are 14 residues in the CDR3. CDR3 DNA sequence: TGTGCCAGCAGCGTTGGGCTTGGCACCTATGCCCAGTTCTTC. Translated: CASSVGLGTYAQFF.

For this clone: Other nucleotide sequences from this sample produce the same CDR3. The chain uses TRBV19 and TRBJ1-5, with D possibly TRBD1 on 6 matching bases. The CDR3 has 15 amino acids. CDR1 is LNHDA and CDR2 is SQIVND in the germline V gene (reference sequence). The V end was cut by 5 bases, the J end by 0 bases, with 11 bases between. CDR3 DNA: TGTGCCAGTAGTCCTACAGGGAATAGCAATCAGCCCCAGCATTTT. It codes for CASSPTGNSNQPQHF. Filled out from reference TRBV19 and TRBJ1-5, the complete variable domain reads DGGITQSPKYLFRKEGQNVTLSCEQNLNHDAMYWYRQDPGQGLRLIYYSQIVNDFQKGDIAEGYSVSREKKESFPLTVTSAQKNPTAFYLCASSPTGNSNQPQHFGDGTRLSIL.

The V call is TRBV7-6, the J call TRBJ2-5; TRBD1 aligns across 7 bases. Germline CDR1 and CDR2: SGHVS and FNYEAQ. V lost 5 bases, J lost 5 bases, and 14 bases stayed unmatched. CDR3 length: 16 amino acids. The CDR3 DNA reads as TGTGCCAGCAGCACGTTCGGGACAGACATCTGGGAGACCCAGTACTTC. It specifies CASSTFGTDIWETQYF.

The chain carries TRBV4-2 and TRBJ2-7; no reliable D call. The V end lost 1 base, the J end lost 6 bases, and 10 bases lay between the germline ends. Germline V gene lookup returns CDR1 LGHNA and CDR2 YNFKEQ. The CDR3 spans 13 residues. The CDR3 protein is CASSQGVRGEQYF. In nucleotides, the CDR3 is TGTGCCAGCAGCCAAGGGGTCCGAGGCGAGCAGTACTTC.